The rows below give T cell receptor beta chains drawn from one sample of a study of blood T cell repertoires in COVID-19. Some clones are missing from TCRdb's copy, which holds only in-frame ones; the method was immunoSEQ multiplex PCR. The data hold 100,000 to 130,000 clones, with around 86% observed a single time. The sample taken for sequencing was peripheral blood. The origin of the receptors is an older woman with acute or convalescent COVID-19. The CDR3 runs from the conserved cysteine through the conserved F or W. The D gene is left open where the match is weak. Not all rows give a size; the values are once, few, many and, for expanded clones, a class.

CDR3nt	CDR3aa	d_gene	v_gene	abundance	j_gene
TGTGCCAGCAAGGACAGGCAAACCAATCAGCCCCAGCATTTT	CASKDRQTNQPQHF	TRBD1	TRBV27	.	TRBJ1-5
TGTGCCAGCAGCCCCGGGGGGTGGGGAAGTGAAAAACTGTTTTTT	CASSPGGWGSEKLFF	.	TRBV6-5	.	TRBJ1-4
TGTGCCAGCAGCGTTGACAGTGATAATTCACCCCTCCACTTT	CASSVDSDNSPLHF	.	TRBV9	.	TRBJ1-6
TGTGCCAGCAGATTTAGGGTCGGGGGGCGTGAAGCTTTCTTT	CASRFRVGGREAFF	.	TRBV7-2	.	TRBJ1-1
TGTGCCAGCAGCTCACCGCTAGGGACTAGCGGGGTCGGATCAGATACGCAGTATTTT	CASSSPLGTSGVGSDTQYF	TRBD2	TRBV5-4	.	TRBJ2-3
TGCGCCAGCCTAAATACGGACAGGACGAACACCGGGGAGCTGTTTTTT	CASLNTDRTNTGELFF	TRBD1	TRBV5-1	.	TRBJ2-2
TGTGCCAGCAGGGGCGGGGCAGGGCCTAATGAAAAACTGTTTTTT	CASRGGAGPNEKLFF	.	TRBV28	.	TRBJ1-4
TGTGCCAGCTCACCATCGCGCGGGACAGGGGGATTGAATTCACCCCTCCACTTT	CASSPSRGTGGLNSPLHF	TRBD1	TRBV18	.	TRBJ1-6
TGCGCCAGCAGCCAATCTACGACTAGCGGGAGGGCCTGGGCATCCTACAATGAGCAGTTCTTC	CASSQSTTSGRAWASYNEQFF	TRBD2	TRBV4-1	once	TRBJ2-1
TGTGCCAGCAGTGAAGGGCGGGGGGCTGGCAATCAGCCCCAGCATTTT	CASSEGRGAGNQPQHF	.	TRBV6-1	.	TRBJ1-5
TGTGCCAGCAGCACCCGACAGGGGGCGCAAGCTTTCTTT	CASSTRQGAQAFF	TRBD1	TRBV9	.	TRBJ1-1
TGCAGCGTTGGGACTAGCGGTTACGAGCAGTACTTC	CSVGTSGYEQYF	TRBD2	TRBV29-1	.	TRBJ2-7
TGTGCCAGCAGCGTGAGCTCAGACAGGGGGCGGTTCTTT	CASSVSSDRGRFF	TRBD1	TRBV9	.	TRBJ1-1
TGTGCCATCAGGAGACAGGGGGGGGACATGAACACTGAAGCTTTCTTT	CAIRRQGGDMNTEAFF	TRBD1	TRBV10-3	once	TRBJ1-1
TGTGCCAGCAGCCAAGAAGGACTAGCGGTTACACCGGTGGAGCTGTTTTTT	CASSQEGLAVTPVELFF	TRBD2	TRBV3-1/TRBV3-2	.	TRBJ2-2
TGTGCCAGCAGCTCCTCCGGACTAGCGGGCGCCACTCCCTCCTACGAGCAGTACTTC	CASSSSGLAGATPSYEQYF	TRBD2	TRBV13	medium-sized	TRBJ2-7
TGCGCCAGCAGCTCCGGCGGGACTAGCGGGAACAATGAGCAGTTCTTC	CASSSGGTSGNNEQFF	TRBD2	TRBV5-1	.	TRBJ2-1
TGCGCCAGCAGCGGTGGCAGCGGGAGGGCCTATGAGCAGTTCTTC	CASSGGSGRAYEQFF	TRBD2	TRBV5-1	.	TRBJ2-1
TGTGCCAGCAGCTTAGCCCTGGGGGGTACCTACAATGAGCAGTTCTTC	CASSLALGGTYNEQFF	.	TRBV7-3	.	TRBJ2-1
TGTGCCAGCAGTCGGACAGGGTACACTGAAGCTTTCTTT	CASSRTGYTEAFF	TRBD1	TRBV12-3/TRBV12-4	few	TRBJ1-1
TGCAGTGCCACTTCAGCGGGAGGCTACACCTTC	CSATSAGGYTF	.	TRBV20-1	few	TRBJ1-2
TGTGCCAGCAGTTTACGGGGGACAGCTTTCTTT	CASSLRGTAFF	.	TRBV27	few	TRBJ1-1
TGTGCCAGCAGCCGGGGACTAGGTACAGATACGCAGTATTTT	CASSRGLGTDTQYF	TRBD2	TRBV11-3	.	TRBJ2-3
TGTGCCAGCTCATCAGGACAGGTACAGCCCCAGCATTTT	CASSSGQVQPQHF	TRBD1	TRBV18	.	TRBJ1-5
TGTGCCAGCAGCAACGGGAGGGCTTGGAGAGAGCAGTTCTTC	CASSNGRAWREQFF	TRBD2	TRBV14	.	TRBJ2-1
TGTGCCAGTAGTATACGGCGGGCAGGGGGTGAAAAACTGTTTTTT	CASSIRRAGGEKLFF	TRBD1	TRBV19	.	TRBJ1-4
TGTGCCACCAGCCGTCCCGGGACAGGGGTTGGAAACACCATATATTTT	CATSRPGTGVGNTIYF	TRBD1	TRBV15	.	TRBJ1-3
TGTGCCACCAGTGATGGGAGACAGGACAATCAGCCCCAGCATTTT	CATSDGRQDNQPQHF	.	TRBV24-1	few	TRBJ1-5
TGTGCCAGCAGTAAGGCCGGGACAGAGTATTATAGCAATCAGCCCCAGCATTTT	CASSKAGTEYYSNQPQHF	TRBD1	TRBV28	once	TRBJ1-5
TGTGCCAGCAGCTTGCACCGGGACAGCTATGAAAAACTGTTTTTT	CASSLHRDSYEKLFF	TRBD1	TRBV7-2	.	TRBJ1-4
TGCAGTGCTAGTGACAGCGACACCGGGGAGCTGTTTTTT	CSASDSDTGELFF	.	TRBV20-1	.	TRBJ2-2
TGTGCCAGCAGCGTAGTCTCCTCCTACAATGAGCAGTTCTTC	CASSVVSSYNEQFF	.	TRBV9	.	TRBJ2-1
TGTGCCAGTAGTATTCGGTTGAACACTGAAGCTTTCTTT	CASSIRLNTEAFF	.	TRBV19	once	TRBJ1-1
TGTGCCAGCCGTAGGCCGTCGGGTGGGACTACGAATTCACCCCTCCACTTT	CASRRPSGGTTNSPLHF	.	TRBV28	.	TRBJ1-6
TGTGCCAGCAGCGCAGCGAACACCGGGGAGCTGTTTTTT	CASSAANTGELFF	.	TRBV11-1	.	TRBJ2-2
TGCGCCAGCAGCTTAGAGACAGGGAACACCGGGGAGCTGTTTTTT	CASSLETGNTGELFF	.	TRBV5-1	once	TRBJ2-2
TGTGCCAGCAGCTTGTTCGGGGGCACCGGGGAGCTGTTTTTT	CASSLFGGTGELFF	.	TRBV7-9	few	TRBJ2-2
TGTGCCAGCAGTCCTTGGACAGGGGCGGGGACCCAGTACTTC	CASSPWTGAGTQYF	TRBD1	TRBV27	.	TRBJ2-5
TGTGCCAGCAGCTCCGGACAGGGTCGGGAGACCCAGTACTTC	CASSSGQGRETQYF	TRBD1	TRBV11-2	.	TRBJ2-5
TGCGCCAGCAGCTCGGACAGGGCCAGGGATGGCTACACCTTC	CASSSDRARDGYTF	TRBD1	TRBV5-1	.	TRBJ1-2